This T cell receptor beta chain was found in a study of T-cell reconstitution after alpha-beta-depleted transplantation in children. Study results and caveats: In patients about two months after transplant, alpha-beta T cells reportedly arose from several hundred expanded graft clones. It was surviving recipient T cells and thymic progenitors that gave some patients high TCRbeta diversity at day 60. After one year, T-cell counts and TCRbeta diversity mostly came from new T cells.

Unique molecular identifiers were incorporated when the TCRbeta library was constructed. Using its own MiXCR run on the PCR reads, TCRdb lists one record per CDR3 protein. The data hold almost 600,000 distinct CDR3 sequences, with around 27% observed a single time. Germline V gene data show CDR1 as MNHEY and CDR2 as SMNVEV (reference sequence). Trimming pared 4 bases from V and 3 bases from J, leaving 12 bases between. This CDR3 comprises 14 residues. Note on this clonotype: Its matching antigen is unknown.

The V and J genes are TRBV27 and TRBJ1-1; tentatively, D is TRBD1 (6 bases). Sequenced here: PBMCs, sampled before TCRalphabeta/CD19-depleted stem cell transplant. This TCR was sampled from a boy under two years old with Wiskott-Aldrich syndrome, due to receive a stem cell transplant. CDR3 sequence reads: CASSSQGMDTEAFF. The CDR3 nucleotides read TGTGCCAGCAGTTCACAGGGTATGGACACTGAAGCTTTCTTT.